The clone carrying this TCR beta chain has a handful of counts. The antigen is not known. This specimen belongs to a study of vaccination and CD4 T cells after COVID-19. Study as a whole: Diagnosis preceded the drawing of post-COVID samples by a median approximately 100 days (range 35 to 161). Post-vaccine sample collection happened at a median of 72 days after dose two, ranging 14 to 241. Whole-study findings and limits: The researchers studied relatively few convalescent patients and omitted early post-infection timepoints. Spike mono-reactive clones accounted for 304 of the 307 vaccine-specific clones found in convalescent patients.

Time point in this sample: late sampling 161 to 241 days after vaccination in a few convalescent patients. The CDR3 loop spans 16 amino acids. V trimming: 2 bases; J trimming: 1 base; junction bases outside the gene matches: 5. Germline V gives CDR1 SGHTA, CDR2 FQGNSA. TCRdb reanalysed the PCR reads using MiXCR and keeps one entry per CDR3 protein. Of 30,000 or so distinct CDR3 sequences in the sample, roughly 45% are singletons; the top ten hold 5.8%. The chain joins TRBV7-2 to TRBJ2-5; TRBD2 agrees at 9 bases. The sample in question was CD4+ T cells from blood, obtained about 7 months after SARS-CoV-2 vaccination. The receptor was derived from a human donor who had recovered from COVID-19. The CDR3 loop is CASSLSLAGSQETQYF. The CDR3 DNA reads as TGTGCCAGCAGCTTATCCCTAGCGGGGTCCCAAGAGACCCAGTACTTC.